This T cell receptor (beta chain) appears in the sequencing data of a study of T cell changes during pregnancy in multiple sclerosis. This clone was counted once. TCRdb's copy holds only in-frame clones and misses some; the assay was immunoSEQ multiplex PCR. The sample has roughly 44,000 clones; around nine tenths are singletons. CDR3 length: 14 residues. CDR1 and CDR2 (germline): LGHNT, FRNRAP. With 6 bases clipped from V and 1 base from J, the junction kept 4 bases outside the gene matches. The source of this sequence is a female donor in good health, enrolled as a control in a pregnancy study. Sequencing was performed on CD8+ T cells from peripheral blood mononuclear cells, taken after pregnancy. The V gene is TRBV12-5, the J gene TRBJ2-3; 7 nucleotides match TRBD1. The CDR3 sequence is CASGSGQGTDTQYF. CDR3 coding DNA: TGTGCTAGTGGGTCTGGACAGGGCACAGATACGCAGTATTTT.